A single sample gave rise to the 9 T cell receptor beta chains below, sequenced in a study of T-cell reconstitution after alpha-beta-depleted transplantation in children. TCRbeta library construction was performed incorporating unique molecular identifiers. TCRdb used MiXCR to reprocess the PCR reads, holding one entry per CDR3 protein. The sample shows almost 600,000 distinct CDR3 sequences, over 25% of them seen only once. The sequenced sample was PBMCs, obtained before TCRalphabeta/CD19-depleted stem cell transplant. The receptors stem from a boy under two years old with Wiskott-Aldrich syndrome, due to receive a stem cell transplant.

The gene calls are TRBV20-1 and TRBJ1-5, with 8 bases aligning to TRBD1. Germline CDR1 DFQATT, CDR2 SNEGSKA (reference sequence). This CDR3 comprises 14 residues. V shed 3 bases, J shed 5 bases, and the junction held 6 bases outside the gene matches. The DNA of the CDR3 is TGCAGTGCTAGGGCGGACAGGGCCTATCAGCCCCAGCATTTT. Translated: CSARADRAYQPQHF.

Details on this clonotype: At one end, the junction sequence differs from germline, possibly due to a read error. The chain recombines TRBV4-1 with TRBJ2-1; no reliable D call. The CDR3 extends over 14 amino acids. CDR1 MGHRA and CDR2 YSYEKL come from the germline V gene. The CDR3 reads CASRQEDVNNEQFF. The CDR3 bases are TGCGCCAGCAGACAAGAGGACGTGAACAATGAGCAGTTCTTC.

On this clonotype itself: Possible read error: a much larger clone is one base away. This chain connects TRBV20-1 to TRBJ2-1; 8 nucleotides agree with TRBD2. Germline V gives CDR1 DFQATT, CDR2 SNEGSKA (reference sequence). This CDR3 is built from 16 residues. The CDR3 reads CCAQVVAGPSYNEQFF. The CDR3, as DNA: TGCTGTGCCCAGGTGGTAGCGGGACCCTCCTACAATGAGCAGTTCTTC.

This clonotype appeared many times. The chain couples TRBV10-3 to TRBJ1-1, with D perhaps matching TRBD1 (5 bases). Germline values: CDR1 ENHRY, CDR2 SYGVKD. Trimming removed 6 bases from V and 7 bases from J, with 15 bases in between. The CDR3 totals 13 residues. The CDR3 DNA is TGTGCCATCAGGGGGGGGGAAACGAATGAAGCTTTCTTT. This codes for CAIRGGETNEAFF.

This chain joins TRBV19 and TRBJ2-7; 7 bases are a match to TRBD1. In germline, CDR1 is LNHDA, CDR2 SQIVND (reference sequence). The CDR3 spans 14 residues. Trimming removed 9 bases from V and 7 bases from J; junction bases left unmatched: 15. The CDR3 loop is CASKPQGVGGEQYF. CDR3 nucleotide sequence: TGTGCCAGCAAACCGCAGGGGGTTGGTGGAGAGCAGTACTTC.

The chain recombines TRBV5-1 with TRBJ2-4; 13 nucleotides line up with TRBD2. The CDR3 covers 16 residues. After removal of 2 bases from V and 5 bases from J, the junction contained 4 bases not matched to a gene. The germline V gene has CDR1 SGHRS and CDR2 YFSETQ. The CDR3 reads CASSLLAGGPQNIQYF. CDR3 bases: TGCGCCAGCAGCTTACTAGCGGGAGGGCCCCAAAACATTCAGTACTTC. Drawing the rest from reference TRBV5-1 and TRBJ2-4, the complete variable domain is KAGVTQTPRYLIKTRGQQVTLSCSPISGHRSVSWYQQTPGQGLQFLFEYFSETQRNKGNFPGRFSGRQFSNSRSEMNVSTLELGDSALYLCASSLLAGGPQNIQYFGAGTRLSVL.

V is TRBV21-1 and J is TRBJ2-7. TRBV21-1 has pseudogene status. This CDR3 comprises 12 residues. DNA of the CDR3: TGTGCCACCGCGATCCCTCTCTACGAGCAGTACTTC. Its translation: CATAIPLYEQYF.

This chain uses TRBV3-1 with TRBJ1-5, with D tentatively TRBD1 (5 bases). This CDR3 region has 16 residues. V lost 5 bases and J 3 bases, leaving 17 bases between the germline ends. Germline values: CDR1 LGHDT, CDR2 YNNKEL (reference sequence). This CDR3 reads CASSSSRRGYNQPQHF. The CDR3, as DNA: TGTGCCAGCAGCTCCTCCAGGCGGGGGTACAATCAGCCCCAGCATTTT.

There are many counts of this clonotype. The genes are TRBV27 and TRBJ2-1, with TRBD2 matching 9 bases. This CDR3 is 15 amino acids long. J lost 4 bases, V lost 2 bases, and 3 bases had no gene match. Germline-derived CDR1 and CDR2 are MNHEY and SMNVEV (reference sequence). CDR3 in amino acids: CASSLNSGSYNEQFF. In DNA form, the CDR3 reads TGTGCCAGCAGTTTAAATAGCGGGAGTTACAATGAGCAGTTCTTC.